A selection of T cell receptor beta chains follows, all from one sample in a study of cytomegalovirus exposure and HLA in healthy donors. Only in-frame clones appear in the TCRdb table, and some are missing; sequencing was by immunoSEQ multiplex PCR. The sample shows around 200,000 clones, around three quarters of them seen only once. Specimen: PBMCs. The receptors derive from a woman in her twenties or thirties in good health and CMV-seropositive. The CDR3 runs from the conserved cysteine through the conserved F or W. The D gene is left open where the match is weak. Clone size is shown for a subset of rows, as once, few, many or a class of expanded clone.

.	TRBD2	TRBV30	TRBJ2-3	CAWSPGVGGEDTQYF	TGTGCCTGGAGCCCCGGAGTGGGAGGGGAAGATACGCAGTATTTT
once	.	TRBV29-1	TRBJ2-7	CSVEAGPGEQYF	TGCAGCGTCGAGGCAGGGCCTGGCGAGCAGTACTTC
.	TRBD2	TRBV27	TRBJ2-7	CASRKGTSGSYEQYF	TGTGCCAGCAGGAAGGGGACTAGCGGATCCTACGAGCAGTACTTC
.	.	TRBV5-6	TRBJ2-7	CASTERGSSYEQYF	TGTGCCAGCACCGAACGGGGAAGCTCCTACGAGCAGTACTTC
.	TRBD1	TRBV29-1	TRBJ1-1	CSVHRGGTEAFF	TGCAGCGTACACAGGGGAGGCACTGAAGCTTTCTTT
.	.	TRBV6-1	TRBJ2-7	CASRYERDTYEQYF	TGTGCCAGCAGATACGAACGGGACACCTACGAGCAGTACTTC
.	.	TRBV6-1	TRBJ2-2	CASSARTGLRNTGELFF	TGTGCCAGCAGTGCGAGGACGGGACTTAGGAACACCGGGGAGCTGTTTTTT
.	.	TRBV4-1	TRBJ1-1	CASSHLDRLNTEAFF	TGCGCCAGCAGCCACCTGGACAGATTGAACACTGAAGCTTTCTTT
.	.	TRBV2	TRBJ2-7	CASIGQFPSYEQYF	TGTGCCAGCATCGGACAGTTTCCTTCCTACGAGCAGTACTTC
.	.	TRBV4-2	TRBJ2-7	CASSKSGGIDEQYF	TGTGCCAGCAGCAAAAGTGGGGGGATTGACGAGCAGTACTTC